Sequencing of this T cell receptor beta chain was carried out in a study of cytomegalovirus exposure and HLA in healthy donors (TCRdb year 2017). At the level of the whole study: In an earlier analysis of around 540 of the donors, under 300 Gb of sequence data and about 110 million unique TCR beta sequences from about 180 million T cells were reported. Roughly 290 gigabases of sequencing data and tens of millions of unique TCR sequences made up an early release that covered around 640 HLA-typed donors. Of the 350 to 450 genotyped donors, over 80% were placed in the genetic ancestry cluster associated with self-reported Caucasian donors. The study aimed to test whether cataloging public T cell receptors could reveal signatures of past pathogen exposure. Using immunosequencing, the study profiled T cell repertoires from 550 to 750 subjects and related those repertoires to cytomegalovirus serostatus. Along with the approximately 650-subject first cohort, a separate validation cohort of approximately 110 different subjects was used. To predict cytomegalovirus infection status, the study brought together high-throughput TCR immunosequencing, statistical association of individual TCRs with disease status, and machine learning. A later analysis re-examined previously published TCR beta repertoires from about 700 donors and added high-resolution HLA genotyping to investigate patterns of TCR occurrence. Rather than drawing on any new phenotypic data, the later analysis identified candidate immune exposures from TCR beta sequences and the way those sequences occurred across donors. To decide whether each TCR beta V gene segment behaved as functional or pseudogenic, an earlier analysis of some 540 of the donors relied on high-throughput TCR beta sequencing. Alongside the repertoire data, information on donor age, sex, ethnicity and CMV serostatus was compiled. In a later genetic analysis, genome-wide SNP genotypes for about three fifths of the roughly 670 donors were used, and that subset was treated as a discovery cohort. All discovery cohort repertoires had been generated using a single sequencing platform. Class I and class II HLA loci were covered by the typing at four-digit resolution. Typing coverage varied by locus: 629-630 donors for A, B, C, DRB1 and DQB1; more than 500 for DQA1; around 610 for DPA1; some 470 for DPB1. A few DR-DQ haplotypes were treated as single units for association and clustering because of strong linkage in the cohort. Among 300 to 500 genotyped donors of the cohort, an average of about 240,000 unique TCR beta nucleotide sequences was sequenced per donor, of which roughly 18% were non-productive.

Beyond this particular receptor, the publication reports: In a later genetic analysis, fewer N-insertions in productive TCRs were reported among donors in an Asian-associated ancestry cluster than the roughly 670-donor mean. Because HLA typing was unavailable for some donors at each locus, only the typed subset was used in association tests. According to the authors, the approach could potentially be generalized to other disease states and immunological phenotypes. In a later analysis, the rate of TCR association differed among HLA loci, with DRB1 alleles having the most associated TCRs and HLA-C alleles having the fewest. V-gene and J-gene trimming of TCR beta chains was associated with a missense DCLRE1C variant in a later genetic analysis, and the association was replicated in an independent cohort. Some IMGT-functional V segments, including TRBV6-2 and TRBV6-3, could not be distinguished by the 87-base-pair reads and were therefore excluded. Compared with equally common non-associated chains, HLA-associated TCR beta chains in a later analysis were more clonally expanded and had lower generation probabilities. Most TCR sequences were seen in very few donors, while some public TCRs were found in many individuals. The sequencing pipeline was judged likely to have produced a cluster of highly shared sequence variants as a technical artifact. In a later analysis, several top co-occurrence clusters were reported to appear linked to parvovirus B19, influenza, CMV and Epstein-Barr virus. A total of fewer than 200 TCR beta chains were listed by the study as associated with cytomegalovirus. Assigning TCR associations to individual alleles was difficult when HLA alleles, especially DR and DQ, strongly co-occurred. Correlated functional status among segregating V segments might be attributable to linkage disequilibrium, but an unknown experimental factor could not be ruled out. Three of the identified cytomegalovirus-associated TCR beta chains were confirmed in vitro to be specific for cytomegalovirus antigens. In an earlier analysis of fewer than 750 of the donors, most TCR beta V segments were observed in productive rearrangements about 87% or about 30% of the time, broadly matching IMGT annotations. Cytomegalovirus status was reported to be diagnosed by the classifier with high specificity and sensitivity in both the original and validation cohorts. Because counts were too low, roughly 17 rarely observed V segments, including chromosome 9 orphons, were left out of the earlier analysis of some 600 of the donors. The cohort was sequenced for TCR beta chains only, and without alpha or paired-chain data the features that could be detected were limited. In a later analysis, 15,000 to 20,000 TCR beta sequences were associated with specific HLA alleles at a false discovery rate of 0.05. For the cohort, immune exposure information was limited to CMV serostatus. A further reported finding was that TCR beta sequences accurately predicted the HLA-A and HLA-B alleles for most subjects in the first cohort. Roughly uniform sequencing depth across donors was assumed in presence/absence analyses, although this assumption may not hold. In a later analysis, most CMV-associated TCR beta chains were found to appear HLA-restricted, with HLA associations seemingly driven largely by CMV exposure.

Turning to this clone: The antigen this receptor binds is unknown. Base qualities were left out, and no much larger clone turns up one base away.

Trimming leaves V shorter by 5 bases and J shorter by 4 bases, with the junction holding 11 bases beyond the gene matches. CDR1 LNHDA and CDR2 SQIVND were looked up in the germline V gene (reference sequence). The CDR3 has 16 amino acids, counting the end cysteine and phenylalanine. Here the CDR3 DNA is all that survives: 48 bases in frame from base 1. The library was prepared using the immunoSEQ multiplex PCR assay. A mixture of 60 forward primers for TCR Vbeta segments and 13 reverse primers for TCR Jbeta segments was used in the multiplex PCR. The CDR3 region of rearranged TCR beta genes was amplified from genomic DNA with a multiplex PCR assay. On the Illumina HiSeq System, the amplified TCR beta libraries were sequenced as 87-base-pair reads. The source study handled its data this way. A later analysis counted some 80 million unique TCR beta chains across the 500 to 850 repertoires, and roughly 10 million of these chains were shared by at least two donors. Raw reads were error-corrected and collapsed into unique sequences with a nearest-neighbor algorithm that merged closely related sequences to remove PCR and sequencing errors. To assign V, D and J gene segments, CDR3 sequences were aligned to IMGT reference sequences. Each retained sequence needed at least a six-nucleotide match to both a V gene segment and a J gene segment. A rearrangement was called productive if the CDR3 had no stop codons and remained in frame with V and J, and every other rearrangement was called non-productive. CDR3 was defined by IMGT convention, running from the second conserved V-encoded cysteine to the conserved J-encoded phenylalanine. The earlier analysis of fewer than 750 of the donors excluded sequences that lacked an unambiguous match to a single V gene segment. An earlier analysis of 450 to 650 of the donors called V segments functional above 56.7% productive rearrangements and segregating when the between-donor standard deviation exceeded 5%. To diagnose cytomegalovirus status from the catalog of TCR beta chain sequences, a statistical classification framework was built. In a later analysis, V and J genes were assigned by comparing TCR nucleotide sequences against IMGT/GENE-DB human TR gene sequences. Using the TCRdist pipeline, a later analysis assigned CDR3 sequences along with most-parsimonious VDJ recombination scenarios. In a later analysis, each TCR beta chain was defined by its CDR3 amino acid sequence together with its V-gene family, and reads without a unique V-gene family were excluded. A later analysis removed 592 highly shared, low-generation-probability nucleotide sequences to deal with suspected cross-contamination and a sequencing artifact. For each public chain, a later analysis derived a clonal expansion index from normalized ranks of inferred template counts within each repertoire. A later analysis computed generation probabilities with a VDJ recombination model fitted to out-of-frame rearrangements, and checked the results against IGoR. In a later analysis, hypergeometric tests were used to score TCR-TCR, TCR-HLA and TCR-CMV co-occurrence, with a repertoire-size bias correction applied to TCR pairs. A later analysis estimated false discovery rates by permuting HLA or CMV assignments 20 times. A later analysis grouped co-occurring TCRs with DBSCAN, adding TCRdist sequence similarity when clustering within HLA-allele-positive subsets. Co-occurrence clustering excluded repertoires with fewer than 30,000 or more than 120,000 public chains, plus five with anomalous nucleotide sharing. TCRdb's version of the immuneACCESS table is confined to in-frame rearrangements and falls short of the full clone set. An unresolved V gene accounts for under half of the shortfall where checked; the remainder is of unknown origin. V, J and clone size are taken as reported in that table, and D and trimming were inferred from the DNA itself. The sample profile shows 150,000 to 200,000 clones; more than 75% of them were found once. Over 1.5% of the sample comes from the top ten.

The cohort comprised around 690 healthy bone marrow donors. At the time of sampling, all cohort members were nominally healthy, though unrecorded immune exposures were likely present. The donor tested CMV seronegative and was one of the 352 seronegative cohort members. Every donor gave a peripheral blood sample, and the peripheral blood mononuclear cells from that sample were used for TCR beta sequencing. The Qiagen DNeasy Blood Extraction Kit was used to extract genomic DNA from the blood cell samples. The sequenced sample was PBMCs. The sequence is built from TRBV19 and TRBJ2-5, and TRBD2 matches 9 of the central bases. This sequence originates from a middle-aged man in good health and CMV-seronegative. Read as DNA, the sequence is TGTGCCAGTAGTCCTCAAGGGGGACTAGCTGGAGAGACCCAGTACTTC. Its translation reads: CASSPQGGLAGETQYF.